The 15 T cell receptor beta chains below come from one sample, sequenced in a study of OX40 agonist ivuxolimab in advanced cancers. This table comes from immunoSEQ multiplex PCR, and its TCRdb copy is limited to in-frame clones, with some not included. In the table there are approximately 94,000 clones, around nine tenths of which are singletons. Sequenced material: CD4+ or CD8+ T cells sorted from blood, taken in a trial of the OX40 agonist ivuxolimab. Receptor source: an adult with an advanced solid tumor such as melanoma, head and neck, liver or kidney cancer.

The chain is built from TRBV7-3 and TRBJ2-7; TRBD2 agrees at 7 bases. This CDR3 region has 15 residues. Germline V gene sequence: CDR1 SGHTA, CDR2 FQGTGA. After removal of 2 bases from V and 3 bases from J, the junction contained 7 bases not matched to a gene. The DNA for the CDR3 is TGTGCCAGCAGCTTATCTGCTAGCGGAATCTACGAGCAGTACTTC. It encodes CASSLSASGIYEQYF. Full variable domain (missing parts from reference TRBV7-3 and TRBJ2-7): GAGVSQTPSNKVTEKGKYVELRCDPISGHTALYWYRQSLGQGPEFLIYFQGTGAADDSGLPNDRFFAVRPEGSVSTLKIQRTERGDSAVYLCASSLSASGIYEQYFGPGTRLTVT.

The V gene is TRBV2, the J gene TRBJ1-4; TRBD1 agrees at 10 bases. Germline CDR1 SNHLY, CDR2 FYNNEI. The CDR3 has 14 amino acids. Losses at the gene ends were 8 bases for V and 5 bases for J; bases not matched to a gene: 5. CDR3: CASGRGQGNEKLFF. CDR3 coding DNA: TGTGCCAGCGGGAGGGGACAGGGGAATGAAAAACTGTTTTTT.

The V call is TRBV7-2, the J call TRBJ2-3; tentative D call: TRBD1 (5 bases). V was shortened by 5 bases and J by 1 base, with 10 bases between the two germline ends. The V gene's germline CDR1 is SGHTA and CDR2 FQGNSA. This CDR3 has 14 residues. CDR3 sequence reads: CASSPGYGTDTQYF. CDR3 bases: TGTGCCAGCAGCCCAGGGTATGGCACAGATACGCAGTATTTT.

This sequence joins TRBV4-1 and TRBJ2-7; possible D gene TRBD1, 5 bases. Trimming pared 4 bases from V and 0 bases from J, leaving 16 bases between. The germline V gene encodes CDR1 MGHRA and CDR2 YSYEKL. This CDR3 region has 16 residues. The CDR3 sequence is CASSPAPRGSSYEQYF. The CDR3 DNA is TGCGCCAGCAGCCCGGCTCCTAGGGGTTCCTCCTACGAGCAGTACTTC.

CDR3 sequence reads: CARSPGAGEKLFF. Here the CDR3 DNA reads TGTGCCAGAAGCCCAGGGGCGGGGGAAAAACTGTTTTTT. The chain recombines TRBV5-3 with TRBJ1-4, with D possibly matching TRBD1 (6 bases). TRBV5-3 is marked as an open reading frame, function uncertain. This CDR3 has 13 amino acids. V gave up 4 bases and J gave up 8 bases, with 12 bases separating them.

J is TRBJ2-5 and V is TRBV5-4; 9 bases align to TRBD2. CDR1 is SGHNT, CDR2 YYREEE, per germline (reference sequence). V shed 2 bases, J shed 1 base, and the junction held 3 bases outside the gene matches. The CDR3 consists of 15 residues. The CDR3 DNA reads TGTGCCAGCAGCTTACTAGCGGGTGGCCAAGAGACCCAGTACTTC. This codes for CASSLLAGGQETQYF.

The CDR3 reads CASSPTLGGDYYGYTF. For the CDR3, the DNA is TGTGCCAGCAGTCCCACACTAGGGGGCGATTATTATGGCTACACCTTC. The chain uses TRBV9 and TRBJ1-2, with TRBD1 matching 7 bases. This CDR3 is built from 16 residues. Germline loops: CDR1 SGDLS, CDR2 YYNGEE. V trimming: 5 bases; J trimming: 5 bases; junction bases outside the gene matches: 15.

The chain joins TRBV7-9 to TRBJ1-6; D ambiguous. With 5 bases removed from V and 5 bases from J, the gap between germline ends came to 4 bases. The CDR3 spans 12 residues. CDR1 and CDR2 from the germline V gene are SEHNR and FQNEAQ (reference sequence). The CDR3 coding sequence is TGTGCCAGCAGCGTGGATAATTCACCCCTCCACTTT. Protein product: CASSVDNSPLHF.

The chain is built from TRBV7-2 and TRBJ1-5; TRBD1 matches 9 bases. The trim removed 2 bases at V and 7 bases at J, leaving 6 bases unmatched. CDR3 size: 15 residues. The germline V gene encodes CDR1 SGHTA and CDR2 FQGNSA. The CDR3 loop reads CASSLHRDRVQPQHF. The CDR3 DNA is TGTGCCAGCAGCTTACACCGGGACAGGGTCCAGCCCCAGCATTTT.

The rearrangement joins TRBV27 to TRBJ2-3; tentative D call: TRBD2 (6 bases). Germline V CDR1 and CDR2: MNHEY, SMNVEV (reference sequence). V shed 2 bases and J shed 4 bases, with 13 bases lying between them. The CDR3 is 15 amino acids. The CDR3 loop reads CASSLISGVADTQYF. The CDR3 DNA reads TGTGCCAGCAGTTTAATTTCGGGAGTGGCAGATACGCAGTATTTT.

The rearrangement uses TRBV19 and TRBJ2-3; D gene ambiguous. From germline, CDR1 is LNHDA and CDR2 SQIVND (reference sequence). V lost 5 bases and J lost 2, with 14 bases in between. The CDR3 runs 15 residues. CDR3 amino acids: CASSPGRAYTDTQYF. The CDR3 DNA follows: TGTGCCAGTAGTCCCGGACGGGCGTACACAGATACGCAGTATTTT.

The V gene is TRBV19, the J gene TRBJ1-5; D possibly corresponds to TRBD1 (5 bases). V was shortened by 8 bases and J by 5 bases, with 16 bases between the two germline ends. The germline V gene encodes CDR1 LNHDA and CDR2 SQIVND (reference sequence). This CDR3 is built from 14 residues. The CDR3 sequence: CASDVRDGYQPQHF. For the CDR3, the DNA is TGTGCCAGTGATGTCCGGGACGGCTATCAGCCCCAGCATTTT. Using reference TRBV19 and TRBJ1-5 for the parts outside the CDR3, the full variable domain is DGGITQSPKYLFRKEGQNVTLSCEQNLNHDAMYWYRQDPGQGLRLIYYSQIVNDFQKGDIAEGYSVSREKKESFPLTVTSAQKNPTAFYLCASDVRDGYQPQHFGDGTRLSIL.

The chain links TRBV10-3 to TRBJ2-7; perhaps TRBD2 as D (6 bases). The CDR3 contains 14 residues. The V gene's germline CDR1 is ENHRY and CDR2 SYGVKD. The germline V and J ends were trimmed by 8 bases and 0 bases, with 14 bases remaining between them. CDR3 in DNA: TGTGCCATCGGTTCGGGAGTTGGCTCCTACGAGCAGTACTTC. Translation: CAIGSGVGSYEQYF.

Notes on this clone: The junction differs from germline at one of its ends, possibly a read error. The J gene is TRBJ2-7, the V gene TRBV18; 13 bases fit TRBD2. This CDR3 is 19 amino acids long. Germline V lookup: CDR1 KGHSH, CDR2 LQKENI. CDR3 amino acids: CASSPPGLAGHGVWNEQYF. The CDR3 DNA follows: TGTGCCAGCTCTCCACCGGGACTAGCGGGACATGGTGTCTGGAACGAGCAGTACTTC. The entire variable domain, with the rest obtained from reference TRBV18 and TRBJ2-7, is as follows: NAGVMQNPRHLVRRRGQEARLRCSPMKGHSHVYWYRQLPEEGLKFMVYLQKENIIDESGMPKERFSAEFPKEGPSILRIQQVVRGDSAAYFCASSPPGLAGHGVWNEQYFGPGTRLTVT.

The chain carries TRBV18 and TRBJ2-2; 8 bases fit TRBD1. This CDR3 contains 14 residues. The trim removed 2 bases at V and 7 bases at J, leaving 3 bases unmatched. Germline CDR1 and CDR2: KGHSH and LQKENI. CDR3 amino acids: CASSPGTGSGELFF. Here the CDR3 DNA reads TGTGCCAGCTCACCAGGGACAGGAAGCGGGGAGCTGTTTTTT. The entire variable domain, with the rest obtained from reference TRBV18 and TRBJ2-2, is as follows: NAGVMQNPRHLVRRRGQEARLRCSPMKGHSHVYWYRQLPEEGLKFMVYLQKENIIDESGMPKERFSAEFPKEGPSILRIQQVVRGDSAAYFCASSPGTGSGELFFGEGSRLTVL.